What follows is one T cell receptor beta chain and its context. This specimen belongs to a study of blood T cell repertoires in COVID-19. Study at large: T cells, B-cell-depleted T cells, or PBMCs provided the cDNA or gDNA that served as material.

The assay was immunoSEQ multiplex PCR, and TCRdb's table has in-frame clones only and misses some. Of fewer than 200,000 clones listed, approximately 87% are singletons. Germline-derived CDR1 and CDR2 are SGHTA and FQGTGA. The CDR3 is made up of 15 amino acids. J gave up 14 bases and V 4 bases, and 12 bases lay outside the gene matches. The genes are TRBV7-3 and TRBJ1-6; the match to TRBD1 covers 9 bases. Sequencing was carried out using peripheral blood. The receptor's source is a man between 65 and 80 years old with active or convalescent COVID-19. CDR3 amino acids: CASSSLGQGFESLHF. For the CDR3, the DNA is TGTGCCAGCAGCTCCCTGGGACAGGGATTTGAATCCCTCCACTTT.